The 8 T cell receptor beta chains given below trace back to one sample, sequenced in a study of siplizumab effects on memory and regulatory T cells. In the mixed lymphocyte reaction, cells were cocultured for six to seven days at 37°C. Their antigens remain unidentified. Clones were read by immunoSEQ multiplex PCR, and TCRdb kept only the in-frame ones, dropping some. The sample yields 13,000 to 15,000 clones, about 50% seen once. The sequenced sample consisted of CFSE-low (dividing) CD4+ T cells sorted from an allogeneic mixed lymphocyte reaction. Every receptor here comes from a human donor in good health; the cells came from an allogeneic mixed lymphocyte reaction.

This chain uses TRBV11-2 with TRBJ2-3, with 11 bases matching TRBD2. V was clipped by 7 bases and J by 9 bases; unmatched bases: 9. The CDR3 length is 14 residues. Germline CDR1 reads SGHAT; CDR2 reads FQNNGV. CDR3 in amino acids: CASTPSGGHRTQYF. Written as DNA, the CDR3 is TGTGCCAGCACCCCTAGCGGGGGGCACCGAACGCAGTATTTT.

V is TRBV9 and J is TRBJ1-1; D gene ambiguous. V was cut by 0 bases and J by 2 bases, with 8 bases left in between. The CDR3 length is 14 residues. Germline loops: CDR1 SGDLS, CDR2 YYNGEE. The CDR3 coding sequence is TGTGCCAGCAGCGTAGGCGTCAGAAACACTGAAGCTTTCTTT. Translating it yields CASSVGVRNTEAFF.

The rearrangement joins TRBV7-2 to TRBJ2-5; D unresolved. The germline V gene encodes CDR1 SGHTA and CDR2 FQGNSA. The CDR3 extends over 14 amino acids. With 4 bases removed from V and 4 bases from J, the gap between germline ends came to 13 bases. The CDR3 spells CASSSDTHRETQYF. The CDR3 nucleotides are TGTGCCAGCAGCTCCGACACTCACAGAGAGACCCAGTACTTC.

This clone turned up a few times. V and J are TRBV6-6 and TRBJ2-4; D is unclear. V was pared by 0 bases and J by 9 bases, with 6 bases between. Germline V gene sequence: CDR1 MNHNY, CDR2 SVGAGI (reference sequence). The length of the CDR3 is 12 residues. The CDR3 loop reads CASSYSKSIQYF. Here the CDR3 DNA reads TGTGCCAGCAGTTACTCGAAGAGCATTCAGTACTTC.

The rearrangement uses TRBV5-6 and TRBJ2-1; D gene unclear. Germline V lookup: CDR1 SGHDT, CDR2 YYEEEE. The ends were cut back, 0 bases at V and 11 bases at J, with 9 bases in the middle. The CDR3 length is 12 residues. CDR3 nucleotides: TGTGCCAGCAGCTTGGTGGAGCAGCAGCAGTTCTTC. Its translation is CASSLVEQQQFF. The full variable domain, in which reference TRBV5-6 and TRBJ2-1 provide the parts outside the CDR3, is DAGVTQSPTHLIKTRGQQVTLRCSPKSGHDTVSWYQQALGQGPQFIFQYYEEEERQRGNFPDRFSGHQFPNYSSELNVNALLLGDSALYLCASSLVEQQQFFGPGTRLTVL.

The V and J genes are TRBV7-9 and TRBJ2-1, with D possibly TRBD2 on 5 matching bases. The CDR3 consists of 15 residues. Trimming removed 7 bases at V and 0 bases at J, with 13 bases between. Germline loops: CDR1 SEHNR, CDR2 FQNEAQ (reference sequence). CDR3 bases: TGTGCCAGCATCAGCGGCGCTAGCTCCTACAATGAGCAGTTCTTC. This encodes CASISGASSYNEQFF.

In its sample, this clone was seen a few times. The chain is built from TRBV13 and TRBJ1-4; 9 positions match TRBD1. Trimming took 2 bases from V and 5 from J; bases not matched to a gene: 3. This CDR3 comprises 15 residues. Germline V gene sequence: CDR1 PRHDT, CDR2 FYEKMQ (reference sequence). The CDR3 reads CASSLRGTGNEKLFF. The CDR3 coding sequence is TGTGCCAGCAGCTTAAGGGGGACAGGGAATGAAAAACTGTTTTTT. The whole variable domain, remainder taken from reference TRBV13 and TRBJ1-4, is AAGVIQSPRHLIKEKRETATLKCYPIPRHDTVYWYQQGPGQDPQFLISFYEKMQSDKGSIPDRFSAQQFSDYHSELNMSSLELGDSALYFCASSLRGTGNEKLFFGSGTQLSVL.

The rearrangement uses TRBV7-2 and TRBJ1-5, with D uncertain. CDR3 length equals 13 residues. CDR1 and CDR2 from the germline V gene are SGHTA and FQGNSA. V lost 5 bases and J 5 bases, leaving 10 bases between the germline ends. CDR3 DNA sequence: TGTGCCAGCAGCCGGACGTTCGATCAGCCCCAGCATTTT. The encoded protein is CASSRTFDQPQHF. Full variable domain (outside the CDR3, taken from reference TRBV7-2 and TRBJ1-5): GAGVSQSPSNKVTEKGKDVELRCDPISGHTALYWYRQSLGQGLEFLIYFQGNSAPDKSGLPSDRFSAERTGGSVSTLTIQRTQQEDSAVYLCASSRTFDQPQHFGDGTRLSIL.